This T cell receptor beta chain appears in the sequencing data of a study of T cells after yellow fever vaccination. Points from the study as a whole: A weaker but faster secondary response was observed, peaking on day 5 versus 15. Booster sampling recovered most clones from primary vaccination (96% CD4, approximately 88% CD8).

This clonotype was seen a few times. Its antigen is not identified. Making TCR cDNA involved 5'RACE template switching, which added UMIs and a universal primer site. Each CDR3 protein is one row after TCRdb ran MiXCR on the 5' RACE reads. The table includes under 300,000 distinct CDR3 sequences, 6.9% detected once. The source material was CD4+ T cells sorted from PBMCs, sampled 15 days after the yellow fever booster vaccination. This sequence originates from a man aged 25-45 years who received the YFV17D yellow fever vaccine.

For the CDR3, the DNA is TGCAGTGCTAGACCGGGAGAGGGACGGGTGACCCAGTACTTC. This gives the protein CSARPGEGRVTQYF. The V and J genes are TRBV20-1 and TRBJ2-5; weak D call: TRBD2 (6 bases). Germline V gives CDR1 DFQATT, CDR2 SNEGSKA (reference sequence). V lost 2 bases and J lost 7, with 17 bases in between. The CDR3 totals 14 residues.